Described below is a single T cell receptor beta chain sequence and its context. Measured with immunoSEQ multiplex PCR; TCRdb has only the in-frame clones, and not every one. Of 95,000 to 150,000 clones listed, over 75% are singletons. The data derive from a study of blood T cell repertoires in COVID-19. About the research overall: Sources were T cells, B-cell-depleted T cells, or PBMCs; the material itself was cDNA or gDNA.

This receptor was taken from a man older than 75 with acute or convalescent COVID-19. Sequencing was carried out using peripheral blood.

CDR3 bases: TGTGCCGCAACAGGGGGTTTCGGCGGCTACACCTTC. This codes for CAATGGFGGYTF. The V call is TRBV10-3, the J call TRBJ1-2; 8 nucleotides match TRBD1. Unmatched junction bases numbered 10, after V lost 11 bases and J lost 8 bases. The CDR3 is made up of 12 amino acids. Germline CDR1 reads ENHRY; CDR2 reads SYGVKD.